This entry describes one TCR beta chain. V was pared by 0 bases and J by 9 bases, with 23 bases between. There are 17 residues in the CDR3. CDR1 LGHDT and CDR2 YNNKEL come from the germline V gene (reference sequence). This sample was included in a study of blood T cell repertoires in COVID-19. Turning to the study itself: COVID-19 samples from acute and convalescent phases originated in the United States, Italy and Spain. Sources were T cells, B-cell-depleted T cells, or PBMCs; the material itself was cDNA or gDNA.

Per the original data handling: Reference gene primers were amplified, and this amplification served to estimate nucleated cell counts. Profiling relied on immunoSEQ multiplex PCR, and the TCRdb table lists in-frame clones only, not all of them. From that table come the V and J calls and clone size; the DNA was used to work out D and trimming. The sample holds about 100,000 clones, 84% seen once. Sample: peripheral blood. This TCR derives from a woman aged 55-70 years with acute or convalescent COVID-19. The J gene is TRBJ2-5, the V gene TRBV3-1 (or the pseudogene TRBV3-2); tentative D call: TRBD2 (6 bases). This chain's CDR3 is CASSQDVRVGEVLAQYF. In nucleotides, the CDR3 is TGTGCCAGCAGCCAAGATGTGCGAGTCGGGGAGGTCTTGGCCCAGTACTTC.